Presented here are 28 T cell receptor beta chains from one specimen sequenced in a study of T cells after somatic rescue of genetic block. TCRdb keeps only in-frame clones here, not all; method: immunoSEQ multiplex PCR. The table shows roughly 120,000 clones, with about 89% occurring only once. The sample comprised peripheral blood mononuclear cells (PBMCs). These receptors were taken from a woman aged 18-35 years.

This clone appeared a single time. The chain couples TRBV27 to TRBJ2-7; no clear D gene. The length of the CDR3 is 13 residues. Germline CDR1 is MNHEY and CDR2 is SMNVEV (reference sequence). The V and J ends lost 2 bases and 0 bases respectively, with 5 bases between them. The CDR3: CASSLMDSYEQYF. The DNA of the CDR3 is TGTGCCAGCAGTTTAATGGACTCCTACGAGCAGTACTTC.

The chain carries TRBV7-2 and TRBJ1-2, with D possibly TRBD1 on 5 matching bases. The CDR3 runs to 15 residues. Germline-derived CDR1 and CDR2 are SGHTA and FQGNSA. Trimming took 1 base from V and 4 from J, leaving 13 bases between them. CDR3 in amino acids: CASSLEEGRGYGYTF. Here the CDR3 DNA reads TGTGCCAGCAGCTTAGAGGAGGGAAGGGGCTATGGCTACACCTTC.

This chain joins TRBV5-1 and TRBJ1-3, with TRBD1 as a possible D gene (6 bases). Trimming shortened V by 4 bases and J by 2 bases, and 10 bases separated the two germline ends. This CDR3 has 14 residues. Germline V CDR1 and CDR2: SGHRS, YFSETQ. The CDR3 spells CASSPQGTGNTIYF. CDR3 DNA: TGCGCCAGCAGCCCGCAGGGGACTGGAAACACCATATATTTT.

Details on this clone: Different DNA sequences within this sample yield the same CDR3. The gene calls are TRBV7-3 and TRBJ2-3; D perhaps matches TRBD2 (6 bases). Germline V gives CDR1 SGHTA, CDR2 FQGTGA. The CDR3 totals 14 residues. The germline V and J ends were trimmed by 0 bases and 3 bases, with 7 bases remaining between them. CDR3 DNA sequence: TGTGCCAGCAGCTTAACGGGGGGAACAGATACGCAGTATTTT. It specifies CASSLTGGTDTQYF.

The chain uses TRBV2 and TRBJ2-3, with TRBD2 identical over 10 bases. CDR1 is SNHLY, CDR2 FYNNEI, per germline. V dropped 5 bases and J dropped 1; count of bases not matched to a gene: 3. CDR3 length equals 15 residues. The CDR3 loop is CASSKTSGGTDTQYF. The CDR3 DNA reads as TGTGCCAGCAGTAAAACTAGCGGGGGCACAGATACGCAGTATTTT.

The V call is TRBV10-3, the J call TRBJ2-6, with D perhaps TRBD1 (7 bases). This CDR3 comprises 16 residues. V shed 10 bases and J shed 0 bases, with 16 bases lying between them. The V gene's germline CDR1 is ENHRY and CDR2 SYGVKD. CDR3 in DNA: TGTGCCAGCGCGGGACAGAGCTTCTCTGGGGCCAACGTCCTGACTTTC. This translates into CASAGQSFSGANVLTF.

J is TRBJ1-4 and V is TRBV11-2; TRBD1 agrees at 7 bases. The germline V gene encodes CDR1 SGHAT and CDR2 FQNNGV. After removal of 7 bases from V and 10 bases from J, the junction contained 12 bases not matched to a gene. CDR3 size: 14 residues. The DNA for the CDR3 is TGTGCCAGCACCCGAGACAGGGACGACCGAAAACTGTTTTTT. Its protein product is CASTRDRDDRKLFF.

The V call is TRBV11-1, the J call TRBJ2-3; D unclear. The germline V gene has CDR1 SGHAT and CDR2 FQDESV (reference sequence). V lost 5 bases to trimming and J lost 1 base, with 13 bases between them. This CDR3 spans 15 amino acids. The CDR3 nucleotides read TGTGCCAGCAGCCCCTTAGTTACCGGCACAGATACGCAGTATTTT. Translation: CASSPLVTGTDTQYF.

The genes are TRBV6-4 and TRBJ2-3; 7 nucleotides align to TRBD2. Germline CDR1 and CDR2: MRHNA and SNTAGT. V was clipped by 4 bases and J by 3 bases; unmatched bases: 7. The CDR3 has 15 residues. This chain's CDR3 is CASSGSGAATDTQYF. The CDR3 DNA follows: TGTGCCAGCAGTGGGAGCGGGGCTGCGACAGATACGCAGTATTTT.

The CDR3 coding sequence is TGTGCCAGCAGCCTAGGGACGGCAGAGTCTGGGGCCAACGTCCTGACTTTC. Its protein product is CASSLGTAESGANVLTF. The V call is TRBV7-3, the J call TRBJ2-6; D might be TRBD1 or TRBD2, each matching 5 bases. The CDR3 consists of 17 residues. Germline V gives CDR1 SGHTA, CDR2 FQGTGA. V was trimmed by 5 bases and J by 1 base, leaving 15 bases between them.

The chain couples TRBV9 to TRBJ2-1; TRBD2 might be the D (5 bases). Trimming removed 4 bases at V and 5 bases at J, with 19 bases between. The CDR3 is 16 residues long. The germline CDR1 and CDR2 sequences are SGDLS and YYNGEE. CDR3 nucleotides: TGTGCCAGCAGCTTAATTTCCGGGATACCAGACAATGAGCAGTTCTTC. Encoded protein: CASSLISGIPDNEQFF.

CDR3 in DNA: TGCGCCAGCAGCTTTCAAGGGTTCGGGACTGAAGCTTTCTTT. It specifies CASSFQGFGTEAFF. This rearrangement joins TRBV5-1 to TRBJ1-1, with no clear D. CDR3 length equals 14 residues. V was pared by 2 bases and J by 5 bases, with 13 bases between. Germline V gene sequence: CDR1 SGHRS, CDR2 YFSETQ.

The chain carries TRBV13 and TRBJ2-5; 13 nucleotides agree with TRBD2. V shed 4 bases, J shed 5 bases, and the junction held 7 bases outside the gene matches. Looked up from germline, CDR1 is PRHDT and CDR2 is FYEKMQ (reference sequence). CDR3 length equals 16 residues. CDR3 amino acids: CASSSTSGGAGETQYF. CDR3 nucleotides: TGTGCCAGCAGCTCTACTAGCGGGGGGGCCGGGGAGACCCAGTACTTC.

V and J are TRBV5-4 and TRBJ1-2, with TRBD1 matching over 11 bases. With V trimmed by 4 bases and J by 3 bases, 2 bases remained unmatched. Germline lookup yields CDR1 SGHNT and CDR2 YYREEE (reference sequence). The CDR3 is 14 amino acids. The CDR3 nucleotides read TGTGCCAGCAGCGCGGGACAGGGGGACTATGGCTACACCTTC. It specifies CASSAGQGDYGYTF.

V usage is TRBV5-1 and J usage is TRBJ2-1; a possible D gene is TRBD2 (5 bases). This CDR3 region has 14 residues. V was clipped by 2 bases and J by 8 bases, with 14 bases between them. Germline V gene data show CDR1 as SGHRS and CDR2 as YFSETQ. CDR3 in DNA: TGCGCCAGCAGCTTTCCGGGGTCGGTTGATGAGCAGTTCTTC. Amino acid sequence: CASSFPGSVDEQFF.

The chain links TRBV28 to TRBJ1-2; D gene uncertain. Germline V gene sequence: CDR1 MDHEN, CDR2 SYDVKM. This CDR3 is 12 amino acids long. V lost 2 bases and J lost 2, with 3 bases in between. The CDR3 sequence: CASSLINYGYTF. The DNA for the CDR3 is TGTGCCAGCAGTTTAATAAACTATGGCTACACCTTC.

A single count supports this clone. The chain couples TRBV5-6 to TRBJ2-5; unclear D gene. The V gene lost 0 bases and the J gene lost 3 bases, with 3 bases spanning the gap. This CDR3 is 12 amino acids long. CDR1 SGHDT and CDR2 YYEEEE come from the germline V gene. This CDR3 is CASSLGEETQYF. The CDR3 nucleotides read TGTGCCAGCAGCTTGGGGGAAGAGACCCAGTACTTC.

This rearrangement joins TRBV5-1 to TRBJ2-3, with 8 bases fitting TRBD2. V shed 1 base, J shed 0 bases, and the junction held 10 bases outside the gene matches. This CDR3 has 18 amino acids. The germline gives CDR1 SGHRS, CDR2 YFSETQ. The chain's CDR3 is CASSLTTGGGPSTDTQYF. The CDR3 DNA reads as TGCGCCAGCAGCTTGACCACCGGGGGGGGGCCAAGCACAGATACGCAGTATTTT.

The V call is TRBV6-5, the J call TRBJ1-5; D gene ambiguous. Germline-derived CDR1 and CDR2 are MNHEY and SVGAGI. The ends were cut back, 0 bases at V and 4 bases at J, with 7 bases in the middle. The CDR3 runs 14 residues. The CDR3 loop is CASSYSTGNQPQHF. CDR3 nucleotide sequence: TGTGCCAGCAGTTACTCGACGGGGAATCAGCCCCAGCATTTT.

The J gene is TRBJ2-2, the V gene TRBV5-1; 13 nucleotides align to TRBD2. The CDR3 sequence is 15 residues long. V dropped 3 bases and J dropped 7; count of bases not matched to a gene: 3. Germline V gene sequence: CDR1 SGHRS, CDR2 YFSETQ. The CDR3 DNA is TGCGCCAGCAGCTCCGGGACTAGCGGGATCGGGGAGCTGTTTTTT. It translates to CASSSGTSGIGELFF.

This clone showed up just once. The chain carries TRBV15 and TRBJ2-7, with a possible D match to TRBD1 (5 bases). CDR1 and CDR2 from the germline V gene are LNHNV and YYDKDF (reference sequence). The length of the CDR3 is 15 residues. The germline V and J ends were trimmed by 5 bases and 7 bases, with 21 bases remaining between them. CDR3 bases: TGTGCCACCAGCTATTTAAACAGGCCAAATTTTGAGCAGTACTTC. This translates into CATSYLNRPNFEQYF.

The sample holds one count of this clone. V usage is TRBV30 and J usage is TRBJ2-7; D is ambiguous. The CDR3 is 17 residues long. Germline CDR1 and CDR2: GTSNPN and SVGIG (reference sequence). Between the trimmed V and J ends, which lost 2 bases and 3 bases, there was a span of 23 bases. CDR3 protein: CAWSIMATSYGFYEQYF. The CDR3 bases are TGTGCCTGGAGTATAATGGCGACGTCCTACGGTTTCTACGAGCAGTACTTC.

This clone was found once. The chain recombines TRBV7-9 with TRBJ2-7; perhaps TRBD1 as D (6 bases). V lost 5 bases and J lost 4, with 21 bases in between. The germline CDR1 and CDR2 sequences are SEHNR and FQNEAQ (reference sequence). CDR3 length: 16 residues. CDR3 nucleotides: TGTGCCAGCAGCACCCCCTGGGGGACACTACTTTACGAGCAGTACTTC. It codes for CASSTPWGTLLYEQYF.

V and J are TRBV5-4 and TRBJ1-1; the match to TRBD1 covers 9 bases. Germline V CDR1 and CDR2: SGHNT, YYREEE (reference sequence). The CDR3 sequence is 14 residues long. Trimming took 5 bases from V and 7 from J; bases not matched to a gene: 9. The CDR3 reads CASSYGTGRVEAFF. The CDR3 DNA reads TGTGCCAGCAGTTATGGGACAGGGCGCGTTGAAGCTTTCTTT.

The genes are TRBV10-3 and TRBJ1-1; the match to TRBD1 covers 8 bases. The CDR3 totals 14 residues. The V gene end was trimmed by 4 bases and the J gene end by 5 bases; junction bases not matched to a gene: 6. CDR1 and CDR2 from the germline V gene are ENHRY and SYGVKD. Here the CDR3 reads CAISGGQGGTEAFF. CDR3 DNA sequence: TGTGCCATCAGTGGAGGACAGGGAGGAACTGAAGCTTTCTTT.

This chain joins TRBV6-1 and TRBJ1-4; a weak D match, TRBD1 (5 bases). Trimming removed 2 bases from V and 8 bases from J, with 15 bases in between. The CDR3 consists of 15 residues. Per germline, CDR1 MNHNS and CDR2 SASEGT. The CDR3 here is CASSERRGAGEKLFF. Here the CDR3 DNA reads TGTGCCAGCAGTGAACGTAGGGGCGCAGGAGAAAAACTGTTTTTT.

J is TRBJ2-7 and V is TRBV4-2; D perhaps matches TRBD2 (6 bases). Per the germline V gene, CDR1 is LGHNA and CDR2 is YNFKEQ. V was pared by 4 bases and J by 6 bases, with 16 bases between. The CDR3 consists of 14 residues. The CDR3 DNA sequence: TGTGCCAGCAGCCGCGATCCGGGGGTTGGCGAGCAGTACTTC. Translated, it gives CASSRDPGVGEQYF.

CDR3 DNA: TGTGCCAGCAGCACCCCGGGACAAATATACGAGCAGTACTTC. Amino acid sequence: CASSTPGQIYEQYF. The chain carries TRBV5-6 and TRBJ2-7, with D possibly matching TRBD1 (6 bases). Germline loops: CDR1 SGHDT, CDR2 YYEEEE. The CDR3 extends over 14 amino acids. Trimming removed 4 bases at V and 4 bases at J, with 15 bases between.